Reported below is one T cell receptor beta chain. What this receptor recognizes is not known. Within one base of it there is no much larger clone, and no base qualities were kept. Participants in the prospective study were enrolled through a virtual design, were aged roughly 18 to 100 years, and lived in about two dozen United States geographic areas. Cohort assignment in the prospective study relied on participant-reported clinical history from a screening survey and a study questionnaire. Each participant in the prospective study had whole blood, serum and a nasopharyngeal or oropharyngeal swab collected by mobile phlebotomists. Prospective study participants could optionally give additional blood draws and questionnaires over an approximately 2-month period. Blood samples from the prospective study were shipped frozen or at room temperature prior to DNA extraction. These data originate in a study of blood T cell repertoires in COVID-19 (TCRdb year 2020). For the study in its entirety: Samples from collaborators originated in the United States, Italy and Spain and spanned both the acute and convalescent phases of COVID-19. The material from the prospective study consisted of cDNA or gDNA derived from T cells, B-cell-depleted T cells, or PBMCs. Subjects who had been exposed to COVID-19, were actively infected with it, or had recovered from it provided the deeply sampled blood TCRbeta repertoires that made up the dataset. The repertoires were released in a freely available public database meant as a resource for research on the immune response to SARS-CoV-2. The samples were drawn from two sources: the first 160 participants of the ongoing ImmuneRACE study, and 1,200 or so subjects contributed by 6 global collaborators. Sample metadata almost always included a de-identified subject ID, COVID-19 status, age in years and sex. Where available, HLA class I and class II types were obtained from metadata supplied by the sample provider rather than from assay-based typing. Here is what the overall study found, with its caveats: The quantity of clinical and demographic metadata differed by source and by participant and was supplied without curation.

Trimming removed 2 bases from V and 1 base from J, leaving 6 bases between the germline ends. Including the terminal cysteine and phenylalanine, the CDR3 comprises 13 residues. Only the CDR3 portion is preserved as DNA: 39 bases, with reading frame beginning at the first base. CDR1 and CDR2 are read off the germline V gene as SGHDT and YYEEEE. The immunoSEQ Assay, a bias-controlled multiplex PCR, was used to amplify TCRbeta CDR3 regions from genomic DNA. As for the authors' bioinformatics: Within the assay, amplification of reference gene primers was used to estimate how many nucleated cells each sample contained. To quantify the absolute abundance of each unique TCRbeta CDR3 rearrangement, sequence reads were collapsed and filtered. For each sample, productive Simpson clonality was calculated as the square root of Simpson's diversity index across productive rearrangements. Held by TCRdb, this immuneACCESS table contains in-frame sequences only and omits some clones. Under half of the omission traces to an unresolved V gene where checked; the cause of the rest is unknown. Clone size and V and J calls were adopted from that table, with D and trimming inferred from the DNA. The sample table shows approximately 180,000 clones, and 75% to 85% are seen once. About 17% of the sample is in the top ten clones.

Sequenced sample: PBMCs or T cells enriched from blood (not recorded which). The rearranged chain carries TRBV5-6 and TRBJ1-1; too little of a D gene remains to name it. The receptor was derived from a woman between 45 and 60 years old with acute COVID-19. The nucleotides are TGTGCCAGCAGCTTTTACAGGAACACTGAAGCTTTCTTT. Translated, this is CASSFYRNTEAFF.